This T cell receptor beta chain was captured by sequencing in a study of shared clonotypes between healthy human individuals. Turning to the study itself: Researchers drew samples from two women and three men aged 18 to 49.

This clone has only a few counts. Genomic DNA (from each subset) was split evenly across several immunoSEQ plates. In replicate PCRs of unsorted PBMC, around 300 ng DNA, about 31,000 T cell genomes, was used. TCRdb's table, derived via immunoSEQ multiplex PCR, lists solely in-frame clones and lacks some. The table shows about 500,000 clones, with roughly four fifths occurring only once. Sequenced material: PBMCs. The TCR was taken from a woman aged 40 to 49 in good health. Some clones in this sample may be carry-over from other donors' samples.

For the CDR3, the DNA is TGTGCCTGGAGTGCCCACATCAGCAATCAGCCCCAGCATTTT. Its protein product is CAWSAHISNQPQHF. The V call is TRBV30, the J call TRBJ1-5; D ambiguous. Germline CDR1 reads GTSNPN; CDR2 reads SVGIG (reference sequence). Trimming stripped 1 base from V and 1 base from J, with 8 bases between. The CDR3 is made up of 14 amino acids.